The T cell receptor (beta chain) under discussion was sequenced for a study of T cells in Graves' hyperthyroidism and ophthalmopathy. Amplification of TCR beta CDR3 regions used RNA as the template. Initially, a first-round RT-PCR of the TCR CDR3 employed the HTBI primer set. TCRdb recomputed calls from the multiplex PCR reads with MiXCR, one row per CDR3 protein. The data contain more than 300,000 distinct CDR3 sequences, around a sixth of them singletons. CDR3 length: 14 amino acids. Germline-derived CDR1 and CDR2 are LNHDA and SQIVND (reference sequence). The chain has TRBV19 and TRBJ2-1; D gene ambiguous. The DNA end is a closer match to TRBJ2-7, so the J assignment may be wrong. The receptor was derived from a man between 18 and 29 years old with Graves' ophthalmopathy. Sequenced sample: blood. The CDR3 region is CASSMAQIDNEQYF. CDR3 sequence (DNA): TGTGCCAGTAGTATGGCGCAGATTGACAATGAGCAGTACTTC.